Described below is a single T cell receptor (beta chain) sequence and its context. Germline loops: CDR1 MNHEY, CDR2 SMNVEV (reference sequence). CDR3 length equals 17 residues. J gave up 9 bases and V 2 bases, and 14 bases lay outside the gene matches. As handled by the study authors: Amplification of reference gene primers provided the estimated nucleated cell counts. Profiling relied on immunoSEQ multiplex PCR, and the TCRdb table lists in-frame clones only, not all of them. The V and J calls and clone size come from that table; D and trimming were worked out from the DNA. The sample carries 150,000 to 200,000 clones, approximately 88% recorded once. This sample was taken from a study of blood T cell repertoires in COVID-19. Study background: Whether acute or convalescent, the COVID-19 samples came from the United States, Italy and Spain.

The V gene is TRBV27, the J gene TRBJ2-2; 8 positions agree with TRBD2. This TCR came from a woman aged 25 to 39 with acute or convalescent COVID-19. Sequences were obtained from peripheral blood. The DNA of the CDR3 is TGTGCCAGCAGTTTACAGCCCCTCAGCGGGAGAGGCCGGGAGCTGTTTTTT. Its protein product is CASSLQPLSGRGRELFF.